These 25 T cell receptor beta chains came from one sample sequenced in a study of cytotoxic CD8 clonotypes in ibrutinib-treated CLL. The assay was immunoSEQ multiplex PCR, and TCRdb's table has in-frame clones only and misses some. The sample has roughly 200,000 clones; about three quarters are singletons. Sequences were derived from PBMCs, sampled after 12 months of ibrutinib treatment. Receptors originate from a human donor with chronic lymphocytic leukemia.

The chain's CDR3 is CAWSTRDYSTNEKLFF. The CDR3, as DNA: TGTGCCTGGAGTACAAGGGACTATTCAACTAATGAAAAACTGTTTTTT. The chain is built from TRBV30 and TRBJ1-4, with D tentatively TRBD1 (5 bases). V lost 2 bases and J 0 bases, leaving 13 bases between the germline ends. The germline V gene has CDR1 GTSNPN and CDR2 SVGIG (reference sequence). CDR3 size: 16 residues.

Turning to this clone: A clone one base away is much larger, so this may be a read error. The chain joins TRBV7-9 to TRBJ1-1, with D maybe TRBD1 (6 bases). The CDR3 length is 13 residues. In germline, CDR1 is SEHNR, CDR2 FQNEAQ (reference sequence). V lost 5 bases and J lost 1, with 8 bases in between. The chain's CDR3 is CASSIQGNTEAFF. The CDR3 bases are TGTGCCAGCAGCATACAGGGGAACACTGAAGCTTTCTTT.

The chain links TRBV9 to TRBJ2-1; 8 bases are a match to TRBD2. The CDR3 runs 17 residues. V shed 3 bases and J 2 bases; nucleotides not matched to a gene: 10. Germline CDR1 and CDR2: SGDLS and YYNGEE. CDR3 nucleotide sequence: TGTGCCAGCAGCGCGAGCGGGGGAACTCAGGCCTACAATGAGCAGTTCTTC. Translated, it gives CASSASGGTQAYNEQFF.

The chain uses TRBV6-5 and TRBJ2-5; the D is unclear. The CDR3 is 14 amino acids. Germline CDR1 MNHEY, CDR2 SVGAGI. Trimming cost V 6 bases and J 5 bases, with 16 bases left between them. In nucleotides, the CDR3 is TGTGCCAGCAGACTAACGGGCCGCTCTGAGACCCAGTACTTC. The encoded protein is CASRLTGRSETQYF.

The rearrangement links TRBV6-5 to TRBJ1-3; D not certain. The V and J ends lost 2 bases and 0 bases respectively, with 8 bases between them. The length of the CDR3 is 15 residues. Germline V gene lookup returns CDR1 MNHEY and CDR2 SVGAGI. CDR3 nucleotide sequence: TGTGCCAGCAGTTACGGTCGTAACTCTGGAAACACCATATATTTT. The encoded protein is CASSYGRNSGNTIYF.

The chain uses TRBV11-2 and TRBJ1-2; possible D gene TRBD1, 5 bases. The CDR3 is 14 residues long. The germline CDR1 and CDR2 sequences are SGHAT and FQNNGV. V lost 7 bases and J 1 base, leaving 13 bases between the germline ends. This CDR3 is CASNPWGGNYGYTF. CDR3 sequence (DNA): TGTGCCAGCAACCCGTGGGGGGGTAACTATGGCTACACCTTC.

The V call is TRBV5-4, the J call TRBJ2-3; D is ambiguous. The CDR3 extends over 13 amino acids. Trimming removed 2 bases from V and 2 bases from J, with 6 bases in between. CDR1 is SGHNT, CDR2 YYREEE, per germline (reference sequence). The CDR3 DNA reads as TGTGCCAGCAGCTTTATACACACAGATACGCAGTATTTT. It yields the protein CASSFIHTDTQYF.

This clone was picked up a small number of times. The chain couples TRBV5-6 to TRBJ2-7; D gene ambiguous. CDR3 length equals 12 residues. Looked up from germline, CDR1 is SGHDT and CDR2 is YYEEEE. V was shortened by 4 bases and J by 0 bases, with 5 bases between the two germline ends. DNA of the CDR3: TGTGCCAGCAGCGTTCTCTCCTACGAGCAGTACTTC. Encoded protein: CASSVLSYEQYF.

V and J are TRBV29-1 and TRBJ2-7; 10 nucleotides align to TRBD1. V shed 6 bases, J shed 6 bases, and the junction held 11 bases outside the gene matches. The germline V gene encodes CDR1 SQVTM and CDR2 ANQGSEA. The CDR3 runs 14 residues. CDR3 region: CSVVTGTGATEQYF. Here the CDR3 DNA reads TGCAGCGTAGTAACCGGGACAGGGGCTACCGAGCAGTACTTC.

This rearrangement joins TRBV9 to TRBJ1-3; D remains ambiguous. The germline gives CDR1 SGDLS, CDR2 YYNGEE. With 4 bases removed from V and 0 bases from J, the gap between germline ends came to 11 bases. CDR3 length equals 15 residues. The CDR3, as DNA: TGTGCCAGCAGCTACGACCGCTTCTCTGGAAACACCATATATTTT. It yields the protein CASSYDRFSGNTIYF.

J is TRBJ2-2 and V is TRBV5-4; D may be TRBD2 (6 bases). The germline V gene encodes CDR1 SGHNT and CDR2 YYREEE (reference sequence). The V end was cut by 3 bases, the J end by 3 bases, with 12 bases between. This CDR3 is built from 15 residues. CDR3 region: CASSYGSGYTGELFF. CDR3 bases: TGTGCCAGCAGCTACGGTAGCGGCTACACCGGGGAGCTGTTTTTT.

This clone showed up just a few times. This chain joins TRBV9 and TRBJ1-2, with D unclear. Per germline, CDR1 SGDLS and CDR2 YYNGEE. Trimming stripped 6 bases from V and 2 bases from J, with 11 bases between. The CDR3 has 13 residues. CDR3 residues: CASNPGGNYGYTF. The CDR3 DNA follows: TGTGCCAGCAATCCTGGAGGCAACTATGGCTACACCTTC.

The V gene is TRBV19, the J gene TRBJ1-2; TRBD1 is a possible D gene (6 bases). Trimming stripped 7 bases from V and 2 bases from J, with 23 bases between. This CDR3 contains 17 residues. In germline, CDR1 is LNHDA, CDR2 SQIVND (reference sequence). CDR3 loop: CASTILFTGTLNYGYTF. DNA for the CDR3: TGTGCCAGTACCATACTTTTTACCGGGACATTAAACTATGGCTACACCTTC.

This chain connects TRBV27 to TRBJ1-1, with TRBD1 matching over 7 bases. Germline CDR1 reads MNHEY; CDR2 reads SMNVEV (reference sequence). V was pared by 5 bases and J by 1 base, with 4 bases of the junction left unmatched. This CDR3 spans 14 amino acids. The CDR3 region is CASSTDRANTEAFF. The CDR3 DNA reads as TGTGCCAGCAGTACAGACAGGGCGAACACTGAAGCTTTCTTT.

This chain links TRBV27 with TRBJ1-1, with TRBD1 as a possible D gene (5 bases). From germline, CDR1 is MNHEY and CDR2 SMNVEV (reference sequence). V shed 7 bases and J shed 0 bases, with 18 bases lying between them. The CDR3 contains 16 residues. The DNA for the CDR3 is TGTGCCAGCATCAAATCCCCGTCAGGGTTGAACACTGAAGCTTTCTTT. It translates to CASIKSPSGLNTEAFF.

The chain employs TRBV6-5 and TRBJ1-2; D not certain. Trimming removed 0 bases at V and 7 bases at J, with 15 bases between. CDR1 is MNHEY, CDR2 SVGAGI, per germline. The CDR3 contains 15 residues. The CDR3 protein is CASSYSSGGNGGYTF. CDR3 coding DNA: TGTGCCAGCAGTTACTCAAGCGGAGGGAACGGTGGCTACACCTTC.

The chain links TRBV28 to TRBJ2-7, with 9 bases identical to TRBD1. J lost 2 bases, V lost 6 bases, and 8 bases had no gene match. The CDR3 consists of 15 residues. Looked up from germline, CDR1 is MDHEN and CDR2 is SYDVKM. The DNA of the CDR3 is TGTGCCAGCAGCGAGGACAGGGGTCCTACCTACGAGCAGTACTTC. Its translation: CASSEDRGPTYEQYF.

This clone was seen only a few times. The chain carries TRBV5-5 and TRBJ1-2; D may be TRBD1 (6 bases). The V end lost 1 base, the J end lost 1 base, and 14 bases lay between the germline ends. This CDR3 contains 16 residues. Germline CDR1 reads SGHKS; CDR2 reads YYEKEE (reference sequence). In DNA form, the CDR3 reads TGTGCCAGCAGCTTGCTCAAGGGGGGAGTTAACTATGGCTACACCTTC. Translating gives CASSLLKGGVNYGYTF.

With respect to this clone: A read error may account for a junction end that differs from germline. The chain employs TRBV5-1 and TRBJ2-7; 7 bases match TRBD2. Germline V gene lookup returns CDR1 SGHRS and CDR2 YFSETQ. This CDR3 is built from 14 residues. The CDR3 spells CASSFSTSSHEQYF. CDR3 coding DNA: TGCGCCAGCAGCTTTTCGACTAGCTCCCACGAGCAGTACTTC.

The chain links TRBV30 to TRBJ2-3; 9 positions agree with TRBD2. The V segment lost 0 bases and the J segment 3 bases; nucleotides outside the gene matches: 7. From germline, CDR1 is GTSNPN and CDR2 SVGIG (reference sequence). The CDR3 is made up of 16 amino acids. CDR3 in amino acids: CAWSVLAGGTTDTQYF. For the CDR3, the DNA is TGTGCCTGGAGTGTACTGGCGGGGGGGACTACAGATACGCAGTATTTT.

This clone was found many times. The CDR3 region has the DNA TGCGCCAGCAGCTTGGAGGCGAGCAGCGCGAGCAATCAGCCCCAGCATTTT. The encoded protein is CASSLEASSASNQPQHF. This sequence joins TRBV5-1 and TRBJ1-5; no clear D. The CDR3 covers 17 residues. Germline loops: CDR1 SGHRS, CDR2 YFSETQ. V gave up 0 bases and J gave up 1 base, with 14 bases separating them.

V is TRBV27 and J is TRBJ2-1; a possible D gene is TRBD2 (6 bases). Germline lookup yields CDR1 MNHEY and CDR2 SMNVEV (reference sequence). V lost 0 bases, J lost 5 bases, and 17 bases lay in between. This CDR3 has 17 residues. CDR3 sequence (DNA): TGTGCCAGCAGTTTATCCCCTTGGGTAGCGGTTAACAATGAGCAGTTCTTC. The encoded protein is CASSLSPWVAVNNEQFF.

This chain joins TRBV7-9 and TRBJ2-5, with D possibly matching TRBD1 (5 bases). The germline gives CDR1 SEHNR, CDR2 FQNEAQ (reference sequence). The length of the CDR3 is 13 residues. V lost 5 bases, J lost 5 bases, and 12 bases lay in between. CDR3 protein: CASSGSRVETQYF. CDR3 nucleotides: TGTGCCAGCAGCGGGTCCAGGGTCGAGACCCAGTACTTC.

The chain combines TRBV6-5 with TRBJ2-7, with 7 bases matching TRBD1. Losses at the gene ends were 9 bases for V and 1 base for J; bases not matched to a gene: 12. Germline CDR1 MNHEY, CDR2 SVGAGI. This CDR3 has 15 residues. As DNA, the CDR3 is TGTGCCAGTATGGCTAGGGGGCTTTCTTCCTACGAGCAGTACTTC. Translation gives CASMARGLSSYEQYF.

The V gene is TRBV9, the J gene TRBJ1-1; D ambiguous. There are 14 residues in the CDR3. Germline-derived CDR1 and CDR2 are SGDLS and YYNGEE. Between the trimmed V and J ends, which lost 3 bases and 1 base, there was a span of 10 bases. The CDR3 region is CASSEGGKNTEAFF. The DNA of the CDR3 is TGTGCCAGCAGCGAAGGCGGTAAGAACACTGAAGCTTTCTTT.